The 8 T cell receptor beta chains presented below share a single source sample, sequenced in a study of regulatory T cells in long-lasting Graves disease. CDR3 regions were amplified by Arm-PCR using iRepertoire HTBI primers to build TCR beta libraries. TCRdb independently ran MiXCR on the multiplex PCR reads; one entry per CDR3 protein. This table has some 250,000 distinct CDR3 sequences, 20% to 25% appearing once. Time point reported: newly diagnosed GD, antithyroid drugs for less than 3 months. PBMC-derived RNA was used for the TCR library. Sequencing used peripheral blood mononuclear cells (PBMCs), obtained at new diagnosis, from a patient treated with antithyroid drugs. Receptors originate from a female donor with Graves disease.

Of note for this clonotype: Since a much larger clone is just one base distant, this may be a read error. The CDR3 loop reads CASKIGWNTGELFF. CDR3 DNA: TGTGCCAGCAAAATTGGGTGGAACACCGGGGAGCTGTTTTTT. The chain links TRBV27 to TRBJ2-2; unclear D gene. The CDR3 runs 14 residues. CDR1 and CDR2 (germline): MNHEY, SMNVEV (reference sequence). With 7 bases removed from V and 1 base from J, the gap between germline ends came to 10 bases.

This clonotype has at least ten counts. The rearrangement links TRBV4-1 to TRBJ1-1, with D possibly matching TRBD1 (5 bases). The CDR3 is 15 residues long. V dropped 3 bases and J dropped 0 bases, with 11 bases sitting between them. In germline, CDR1 is MGHRA, CDR2 YSYEKL. This CDR3 reads CASSQGRRVNTEAFF. Written as DNA, the CDR3 is TGCGCCAGCAGCCAGGGACGAAGGGTGAACACTGAAGCTTTCTTT.

This clonotype was counted a few times. V and J are TRBV19 and TRBJ2-3; 9 bases are shared with TRBD2. The CDR3 has 16 residues. J lost 6 bases, V lost 2 bases, and 9 bases had no gene match. Looked up from germline, CDR1 is LNHDA and CDR2 is SQIVND (reference sequence). CDR3 sequence (DNA): TGTGCCAGTAGTATACGGGGTATAGCGGGGGAGGATACGCAGTATTTT. Its protein is CASSIRGIAGEDTQYF.

This clonotype was seen at least ten times. For the CDR3, the DNA is TGTGCCAGCAGCCAACGGCGAGCAGGGAACACTGAAGCTTTCTTT. Translating gives CASSQRRAGNTEAFF. The J gene is TRBJ1-1, the V gene TRBV11-2; no reliable D call. The CDR3 sequence is 15 residues long. Germline CDR1 and CDR2: SGHAT and FQNNGV. V was shortened by 5 bases and J by 1 base, with 14 bases between the two germline ends.

The table lists this clonotype with many counts. The chain combines TRBV7-2 with TRBJ2-3, with 12 bases lining up with TRBD2. J gave up 5 bases and V 3 bases, and 3 bases lay outside the gene matches. The length of the CDR3 is 15 residues. The germline V gene encodes CDR1 SGHTA and CDR2 FQGNSA. In DNA form, the CDR3 reads TGTGCCAGCAGCTTCCTAGCGGGGGGGATAGATACGCAGTATTTT. This gives the protein CASSFLAGGIDTQYF.

This clonotype occurred a few times. A much larger clone lies one base from this, so it may be a read error. J is TRBJ2-7 and V is TRBV11-2; 9 nucleotides line up with TRBD1. The CDR3 length is 14 residues. Germline V CDR1 and CDR2: SGHAT, FQNNGV. The junction had 6 bases not matched to a gene; V was cut back by 5 bases and J by 4 bases. The CDR3 region has the DNA TGTGCCAGCAGCAACCCGGGACAGGGATACGAGCAGTACTTC. Its translation: CASSNPGQGYEQYF.

This clonotype has just a few counts. The rearrangement joins TRBV12-3 or TRBV12-4 to TRBJ2-2, with D hard to call. CDR3 length: 15 amino acids. The germline V and J ends were trimmed by 6 bases and 0 bases, with 11 bases remaining between them. The CDR3 spells CASSSRVSNTGELFF. CDR3 DNA: TGTGCCAGCAGCTCCCGGGTGTCGAACACCGGGGAGCTGTTTTTT.

The sample holds one count of this clonotype. The chain uses TRBV20-1 and TRBJ2-1; 12 bases agree with TRBD2. Trimming took 0 bases from V and 9 from J; bases not matched to a gene: 6. Germline CDR1 and CDR2: DFQATT and SNEGSKA (reference sequence). The CDR3 is 15 amino acids. The CDR3 is CSARDLAGGPGEQFF. The CDR3 nucleotides read TGCAGTGCTAGAGATCTAGCGGGGGGGCCGGGTGAGCAGTTCTTC.